This T cell receptor (beta chain) was captured by sequencing in a study of read filtering for tumor transcriptome and immune sequencing. About the study: Whole-transcriptome libraries were prepared after DNase treatment. Study outcomes and limitations: This fraction held mixed bone marrow immune cells after CD138-negative sorting. In IR-seq, single-read clonotypes were approximately 83% of clonotypes but approximately 3.5% of reads.

Regarding this clonotype: What it binds is unknown. A much more abundant neighbour one base away suggests this may be a read error.

The CDR3 runs 16 residues. Germline CDR1 and CDR2: SGHRS and YFSETQ. Molecular barcoded adaptors covering alpha/delta and beta/gamma chains were used on 400 to 450 ng RNA. TCRdb re-called the reads through MiXCR, storing one row per CDR3 protein. The sample lists fewer than 30,000 distinct CDR3 sequences; 20% to 25% were seen once. This sequence joins TRBV5-1 and TRBJ2-1; D could derive from TRBD1 or TRBD2 (6 bases each). This TCR derives from a donor over 35 with multiple myeloma. The sample taken for sequencing was a population of CD138-negative cells sorted from bone marrow. The CDR3 bases are TGCGCCATCAGCTTGAGGGCAGGGGCCGGGGGCAATGAGCAGTTCTTC. This codes for CAISLRAGAGGNEQFF.